This TCR beta chain was identified during a study of T-cell reconstitution after alpha-beta-depleted transplantation in children. Study observations and caveats: Counts and diversity of T cells one year after transplant came mostly from newly produced T cells. Where some patients showed high TCRbeta diversity at day 60, it came from recipient T cells and thymic progenitors that had survived. Expanded clones from the graft, numbering several hundred, reportedly supplied alpha-beta T cells about two months after transplant.

This clonotype came up many times. The antigen is not known. Germline V gene lookup returns CDR1 SGDLS and CDR2 YYNGEE. CDR3 length equals 15 residues. Trimming pared 0 bases from V and 4 bases from J, leaving 13 bases between. Preparation of the TCRbeta library involved a method that used unique molecular identifiers. Via MiXCR, TCRdb re-called the PCR reads, giving one row per CDR3 protein. The table records 200,000 to 250,000 distinct CDR3 sequences, approximately 8.9% of them present only once. Sequenced material: PBMCs, mostly from graft donor cells, taken 180 days after TCRalphabeta/CD19-depleted stem cell transplant. The receptor comes from a male patient aged 5 to 17 who had a stem cell transplant for acute lymphoblastic leukemia, so the T cells may come from the graft donor. The rearrangement uses TRBV9 and TRBJ1-1; no clear D gene. The CDR3 DNA reads as TGTGCCAGCAGCGTAGAACCGAACTCGGGCACTGAAGCTTTCTTT. It codes for CASSVEPNSGTEAFF.